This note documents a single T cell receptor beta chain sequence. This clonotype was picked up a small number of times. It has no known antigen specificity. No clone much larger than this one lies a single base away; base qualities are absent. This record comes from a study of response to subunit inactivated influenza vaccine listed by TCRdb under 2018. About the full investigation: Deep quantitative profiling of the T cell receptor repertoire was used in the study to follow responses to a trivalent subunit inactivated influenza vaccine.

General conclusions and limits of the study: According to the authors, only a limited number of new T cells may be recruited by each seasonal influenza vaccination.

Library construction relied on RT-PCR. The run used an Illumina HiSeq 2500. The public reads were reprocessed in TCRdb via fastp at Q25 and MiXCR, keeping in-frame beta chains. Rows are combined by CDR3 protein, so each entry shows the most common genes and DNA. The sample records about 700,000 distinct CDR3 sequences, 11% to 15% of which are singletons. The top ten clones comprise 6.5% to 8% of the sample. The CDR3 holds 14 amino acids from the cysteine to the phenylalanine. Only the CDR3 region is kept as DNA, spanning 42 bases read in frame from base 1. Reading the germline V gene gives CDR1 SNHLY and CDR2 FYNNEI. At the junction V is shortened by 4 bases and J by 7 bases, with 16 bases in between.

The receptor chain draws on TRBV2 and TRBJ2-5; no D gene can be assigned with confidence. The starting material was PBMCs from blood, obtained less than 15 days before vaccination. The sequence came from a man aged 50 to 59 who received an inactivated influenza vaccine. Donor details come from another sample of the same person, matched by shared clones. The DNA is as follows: TGTGCCAGCAGTGGGACCGACCCCCACCGGACCCAGTACTTC. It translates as CASSGTDPHRTQYF.